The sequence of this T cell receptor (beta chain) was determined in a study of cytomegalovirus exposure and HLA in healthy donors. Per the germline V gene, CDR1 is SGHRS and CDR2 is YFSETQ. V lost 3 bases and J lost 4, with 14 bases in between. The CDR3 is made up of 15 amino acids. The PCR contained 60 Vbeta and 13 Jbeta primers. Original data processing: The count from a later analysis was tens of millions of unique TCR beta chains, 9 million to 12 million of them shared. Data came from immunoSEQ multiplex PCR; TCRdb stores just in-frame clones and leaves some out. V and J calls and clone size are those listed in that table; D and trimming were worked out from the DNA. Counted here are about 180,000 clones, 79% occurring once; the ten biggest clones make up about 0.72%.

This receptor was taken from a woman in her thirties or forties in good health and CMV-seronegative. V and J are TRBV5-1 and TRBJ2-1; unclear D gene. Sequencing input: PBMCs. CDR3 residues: CASSSGERPYNEQFF. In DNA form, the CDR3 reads TGCGCCAGCAGCTCCGGAGAGAGACCTTACAATGAGCAGTTCTTC.